This record covers a single T cell receptor beta chain. With 0 bases clipped from V and 5 bases from J, the junction kept 2 bases outside the gene matches. Germline loops: CDR1 KGHSH, CDR2 LQKENI. The CDR3 length is 15 residues. These data originate in a study of technical replicates of blood from several donors. This table comes from immunoSEQ multiplex PCR, and its TCRdb copy is limited to in-frame clones, with some not included. The sample lists around 84,000 clones; less than 98% were seen once. Sequences were obtained from T cells isolated from PBMCs. V usage is TRBV18 and J usage is TRBJ1-4; 8 nucleotides match TRBD1. This sequence originates from a human donor in good health. The DNA of the CDR3 is TGTGCCAGCTCACCACCTAACAGGGGGAATGAAAAACTGTTTTTT. This gives the protein CASSPPNRGNEKLFF.